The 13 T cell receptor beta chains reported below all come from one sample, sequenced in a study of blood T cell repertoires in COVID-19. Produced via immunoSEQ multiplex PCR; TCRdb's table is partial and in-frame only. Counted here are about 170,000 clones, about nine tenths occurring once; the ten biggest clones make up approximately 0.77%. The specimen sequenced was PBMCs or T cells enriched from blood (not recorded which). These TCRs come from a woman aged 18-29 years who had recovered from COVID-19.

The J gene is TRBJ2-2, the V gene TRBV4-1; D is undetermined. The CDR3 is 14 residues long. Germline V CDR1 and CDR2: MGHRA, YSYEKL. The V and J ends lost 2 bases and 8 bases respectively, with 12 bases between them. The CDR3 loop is CASSQKVGVGELFF. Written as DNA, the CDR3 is TGCGCCAGCAGCCAAAAAGTGGGCGTGGGGGAGCTGTTTTTT.

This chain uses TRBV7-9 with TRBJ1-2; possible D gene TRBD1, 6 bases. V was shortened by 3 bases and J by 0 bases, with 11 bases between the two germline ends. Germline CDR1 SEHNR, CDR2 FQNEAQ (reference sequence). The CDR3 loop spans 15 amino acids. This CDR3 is CASSFYRATNYGYTF. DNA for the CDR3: TGTGCCAGCAGCTTCTACAGGGCAACTAACTATGGCTACACCTTC.

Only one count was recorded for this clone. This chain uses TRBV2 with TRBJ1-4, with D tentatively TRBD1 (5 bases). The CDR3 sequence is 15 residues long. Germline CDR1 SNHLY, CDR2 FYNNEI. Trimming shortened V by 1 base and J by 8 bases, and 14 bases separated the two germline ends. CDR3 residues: CASSEGAGNREKLFF. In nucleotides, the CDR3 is TGTGCCAGCAGTGAAGGGGCAGGGAATCGAGAAAAACTGTTTTTT.

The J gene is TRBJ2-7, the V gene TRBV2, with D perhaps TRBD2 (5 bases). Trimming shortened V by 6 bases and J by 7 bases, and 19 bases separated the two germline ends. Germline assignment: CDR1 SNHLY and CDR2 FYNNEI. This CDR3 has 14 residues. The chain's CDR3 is CASSRTPEGWEQYF. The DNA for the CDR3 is TGTGCCAGCAGCCGGACTCCCGAGGGCTGGGAGCAGTACTTC.

CDR3 nucleotide sequence: TGTGCCAGCAGTTACAGTGCAGATACGCAGTATTTT. Translation: CASSYSADTQYF. J is TRBJ2-3 and V is TRBV12-3 or TRBV12-4, with unresolved D. V shed 4 bases and J shed 4 bases, with 6 bases lying between them. The CDR3 is 12 amino acids.

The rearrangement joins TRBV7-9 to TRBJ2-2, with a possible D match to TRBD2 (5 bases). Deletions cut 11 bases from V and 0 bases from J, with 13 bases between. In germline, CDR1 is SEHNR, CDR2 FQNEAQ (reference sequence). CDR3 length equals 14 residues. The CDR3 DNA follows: TGTGCCGGTCAAGAGCGGTCGAACACCGGGGAGCTGTTTTTT. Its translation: CAGQERSNTGELFF.

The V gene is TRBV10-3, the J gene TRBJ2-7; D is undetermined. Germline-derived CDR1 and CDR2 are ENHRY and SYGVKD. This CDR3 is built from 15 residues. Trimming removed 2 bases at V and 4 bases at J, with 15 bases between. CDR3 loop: CAISERTSARYEQYF. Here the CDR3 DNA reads TGTGCCATCAGTGAGAGAACCTCCGCGAGGTACGAGCAGTACTTC.

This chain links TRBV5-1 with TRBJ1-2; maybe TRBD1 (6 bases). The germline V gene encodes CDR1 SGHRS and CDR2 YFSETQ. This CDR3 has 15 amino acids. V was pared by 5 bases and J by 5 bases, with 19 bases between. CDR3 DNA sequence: TGCGCCAGCAGTGCCCCCGAGAGGGGGGGGTATGGCTACACCTTC. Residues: CASSAPERGGYGYTF. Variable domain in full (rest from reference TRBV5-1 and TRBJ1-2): KAGVTQTPRYLIKTRGQQVTLSCSPISGHRSVSWYQQTPGQGLQFLFEYFSETQRNKGNFPGRFSGRQFSNSRSEMNVSTLELGDSALYLCASSAPERGGYGYTFGSGTRLTVV.

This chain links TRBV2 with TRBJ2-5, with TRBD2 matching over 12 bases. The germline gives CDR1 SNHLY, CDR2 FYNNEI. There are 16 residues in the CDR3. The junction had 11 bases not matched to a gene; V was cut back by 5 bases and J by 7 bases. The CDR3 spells CASSRRTSGNVATQYF. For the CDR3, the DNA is TGTGCCAGCAGTCGGCGGACTAGCGGGAACGTGGCGACCCAGTACTTC.

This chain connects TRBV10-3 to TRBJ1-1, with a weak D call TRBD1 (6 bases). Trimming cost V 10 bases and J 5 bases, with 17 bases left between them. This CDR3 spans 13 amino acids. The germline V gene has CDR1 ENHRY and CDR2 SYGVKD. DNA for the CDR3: TGTGCCACCTTGTCGACAGGACGAACTGAAGCTTTCTTT. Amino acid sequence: CATLSTGRTEAFF.

The DNA for the CDR3 is TGTGCCAGCAGCAGGGACAGAAGGGAATATGAAGCTTTCTTT. Amino acid sequence: CASSRDRREYEAFF. The gene calls are TRBV6-5 and TRBJ1-1; 7 bases line up with TRBD1. Germline values: CDR1 MNHEY, CDR2 SVGAGI. V lost 6 bases to trimming and J lost 7 bases; unmatched junction nucleotides: 11. The CDR3 covers 14 residues.

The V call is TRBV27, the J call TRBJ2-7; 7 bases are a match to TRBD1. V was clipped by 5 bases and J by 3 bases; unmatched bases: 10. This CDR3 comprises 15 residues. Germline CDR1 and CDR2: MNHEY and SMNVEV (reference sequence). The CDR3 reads CASSHFTGVGYEQYF. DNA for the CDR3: TGTGCCAGCAGTCATTTTACAGGGGTTGGCTACGAGCAGTACTTC.

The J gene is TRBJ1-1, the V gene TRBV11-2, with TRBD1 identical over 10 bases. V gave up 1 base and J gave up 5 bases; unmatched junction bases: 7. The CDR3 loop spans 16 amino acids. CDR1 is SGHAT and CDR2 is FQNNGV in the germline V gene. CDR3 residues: CASSLGQGAFGTEAFF. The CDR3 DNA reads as TGTGCCAGCAGCTTAGGACAGGGGGCGTTCGGGACTGAAGCTTTCTTT. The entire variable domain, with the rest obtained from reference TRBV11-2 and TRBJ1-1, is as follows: EAGVAQSPRYKIIEKRQSVAFWCNPISGHATLYWYQQILGQGPKLLIQFQNNGVVDDSQLPKDRFSAERLKGVDSTLKIQPAKLEDSAVYLCASSLGQGAFGTEAFFGQGTRLTVV.